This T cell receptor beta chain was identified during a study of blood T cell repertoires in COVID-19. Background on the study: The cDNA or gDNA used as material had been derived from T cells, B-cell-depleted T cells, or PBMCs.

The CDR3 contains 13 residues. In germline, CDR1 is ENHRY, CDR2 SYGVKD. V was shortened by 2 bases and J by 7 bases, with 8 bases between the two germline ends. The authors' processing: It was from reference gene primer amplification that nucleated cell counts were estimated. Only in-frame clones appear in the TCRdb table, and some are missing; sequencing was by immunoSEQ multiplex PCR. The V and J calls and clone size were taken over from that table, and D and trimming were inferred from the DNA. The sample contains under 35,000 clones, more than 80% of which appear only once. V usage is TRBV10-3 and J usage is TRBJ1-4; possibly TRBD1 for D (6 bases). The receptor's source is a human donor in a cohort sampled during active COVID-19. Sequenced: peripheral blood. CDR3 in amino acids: CAISERQAEKLFF. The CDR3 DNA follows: TGTGCCATCAGTGAGAGACAGGCTGAAAAACTGTTTTTT.